Each of the 28 T cell receptor beta chains below was sequenced from the same sample in a study of T cells after posttransplantation cyclophosphamide. The assay was immunoSEQ multiplex PCR, and TCRdb's table has in-frame clones only and misses some. The sample contains over 7,000 clones, roughly four fifths of which appear only once. Treatment was busulfan-fludarabine conditioning, a marrow graft, and cyclophosphamide on days +3 and +4. The input for sequencing was CD4+ T cells sorted from blood, taken approximately 1,200 days after allogeneic stem cell transplant with posttransplant cyclophosphamide. The receptor set was obtained from a female patient in her 40s who received an allogeneic stem cell transplant from a related donor, was CMV-positive, and had no GVHD. Some T cells may originate from the graft donor.

This clone came up a few times. Other DNA variants within this sample encode the same CDR3. The chain joins TRBV27 to TRBJ1-6; D call uncertain. The V gene's germline CDR1 is MNHEY and CDR2 SMNVEV (reference sequence). This CDR3 has 17 residues. The V and J ends lost 6 bases and 7 bases respectively, with 22 bases between them. Here the CDR3 reads CASSRTRPGFGNSPLHF. The DNA of the CDR3 is TGTGCCAGCAGCCGAACTAGGCCGGGGTTCGGCAATTCACCCCTCCACTTT.

The gene calls are TRBV6-1 and TRBJ2-7; 7 bases match TRBD1. Germline values: CDR1 MNHNS, CDR2 SASEGT. The J segment lost 2 bases and the V segment lost 7 bases, leaving 11 bases of the junction unmatched. The CDR3 has 15 residues. The CDR3 DNA is TGTGCCAGCAATGGTTTAGTTGGACAGGCCTACGAGCAGTACTTC. As protein: CASNGLVGQAYEQYF.

CDR3: CASSYDRGNTEAFF. In nucleotides, the CDR3 is TGTGCCAGCAGTTACGACAGGGGGAACACTGAAGCTTTCTTT. V usage is TRBV6-5 and J usage is TRBJ1-1, with TRBD1 matching 8 bases. CDR3 length: 14 residues. The germline gives CDR1 MNHEY, CDR2 SVGAGI. V shed 2 bases and J 1 base; nucleotides not matched to a gene: 0.

The CDR3 loop reads CSGTGVYEQYF. DNA for the CDR3: TGCAGTGGGACAGGGGTCTACGAGCAGTACTTC. V usage is TRBV20-1 and J usage is TRBJ2-7; the match to TRBD1 covers 9 bases. Germline V gene lookup returns CDR1 DFQATT and CDR2 SNEGSKA (reference sequence). CDR3 length equals 11 residues. V lost 7 bases, J lost 3 bases, and 1 base stayed unmatched.

The V call is TRBV1, the J call TRBJ2-7; TRBD2 was called by the table and not checked on the DNA. TRBV1 is deemed a pseudogene. The CDR3 has 15 residues. CDR3 region: CTSSQSFSYSYEQYF. The CDR3 coding sequence is TGCACCAGCAGCCAAAGCTTTAGTTACTCCTACGAGCAGTACTTC.

The genes are TRBV11-2 and TRBJ2-3, with D perhaps TRBD1 (5 bases). Germline V gene lookup returns CDR1 SGHAT and CDR2 FQNNGV. V lost 1 base to trimming and J lost 1 base, with 6 bases between them. The CDR3 sequence is 14 residues long. CDR3 sequence (DNA): TGTGCCAGCAGCTTAGTAGGGGGCACAGATACGCAGTATTTT. It encodes CASSLVGGTDTQYF.

This chain uses TRBV5-1 with TRBJ2-1; TRBD2 agrees at 8 bases. This CDR3 has 14 amino acids. Germline CDR1 and CDR2: SGHRS and YFSETQ. The trim removed 3 bases at V and 6 bases at J, leaving 5 bases unmatched. The CDR3 protein is CASSSGLVSNEQFF. Here the CDR3 DNA reads TGCGCCAGCAGCTCGGGACTAGTCAGCAATGAGCAGTTCTTC.

The rearrangement uses TRBV19 and TRBJ2-3; 9 bases fit TRBD2. This CDR3 comprises 14 residues. Trimming at V came to 7 bases and at J to 2 bases, leaving 4 bases not matched to a gene. Germline V CDR1 and CDR2: LNHDA, SQIVND (reference sequence). The CDR3 is CASTRGGVTDTQYF. The CDR3 DNA reads as TGTGCCAGTACGCGGGGGGGCGTCACAGATACGCAGTATTTT.

The genes are TRBV19 and TRBJ1-5; D ambiguous. Germline V gene sequence: CDR1 LNHDA, CDR2 SQIVND (reference sequence). The V gene lost 6 bases and the J gene lost 0 bases, with 9 bases spanning the gap. This CDR3 comprises 14 residues. The CDR3 sequence is CASSPTDSNQPQHF. Here the CDR3 DNA reads TGTGCCAGTAGCCCTACAGATAGCAATCAGCCCCAGCATTTT.

The rearrangement joins TRBV6-5 to TRBJ1-4, with D possibly being TRBD1 (6 bases). The CDR3 runs 14 residues. Looked up from germline, CDR1 is MNHEY and CDR2 is SVGAGI. V lost 5 bases, J lost 8 bases, and 15 bases lay in between. CDR3 in amino acids: CASSATQGGEKLFF. In DNA form, the CDR3 reads TGTGCCAGCAGTGCAACACAGGGCGGCGAAAAACTGTTTTTT.

The chain uses TRBV5-1 and TRBJ2-5; D may be TRBD1 (8 bases). Germline V gene data show CDR1 as SGHRS and CDR2 as YFSETQ. V was clipped by 4 bases and J by 4 bases, with 14 bases between them. CDR3 size: 14 residues. DNA of the CDR3: TGCGCCAGCAGCCTGGACAGGGAGGGAGAGACCCAGTACTTC. Encoded protein: CASSLDREGETQYF.

This chain links TRBV5-1 with TRBJ1-6; 10 bases map to TRBD1. CDR1 SGHRS and CDR2 YFSETQ come from the germline V gene. This CDR3 has 15 residues. With 4 bases clipped from V and 4 bases from J, the junction kept 2 bases outside the gene matches. The CDR3, as DNA: TGCGCCAGCAGCCCGGGACAGGGGTATAATTCACCCCTCCACTTT. It codes for CASSPGQGYNSPLHF.

This chain connects TRBV27 to TRBJ2-1; TRBD2 matches 12 bases. The CDR3 runs 15 residues. The V gene's germline CDR1 is MNHEY and CDR2 SMNVEV (reference sequence). The junction had 5 bases not matched to a gene; V was cut back by 5 bases and J by 6 bases. The DNA of the CDR3 is TGTGCCAGCAGTCCCGGACTAGCGGGGAGCAATGAGCAGTTCTTC. Protein product: CASSPGLAGSNEQFF.

This chain joins TRBV7-2 and TRBJ2-4; a weak D match, TRBD1 (8 bases). Trimming took 1 base from V and 15 from J, leaving 19 bases between them. CDR3 length: 14 amino acids. CDR1 SGHTA and CDR2 FQGNSA come from the germline V gene. The CDR3 is CASSLGQGAGVRYF. The CDR3 nucleotides read TGTGCCAGCAGCTTAGGGCAGGGGGCGGGGGTAAGGTACTTC.

The DNA for the CDR3 is TGTGCCAGCAGCCATGACAGGGAAGCCAATCAGCCCCAGCATTTT. It is translated as CASSHDREANQPQHF. The chain carries TRBV7-9 and TRBJ1-5, with TRBD1 matching over 7 bases. The CDR3 covers 15 residues. The germline V gene has CDR1 SEHNR and CDR2 FQNEAQ (reference sequence). V shed 5 bases and J 3 bases; nucleotides not matched to a gene: 7.

The rearrangement links TRBV18 to TRBJ2-5; 8 bases match TRBD1. Per the germline V gene, CDR1 is KGHSH and CDR2 is LQKENI. This CDR3 has 15 residues. V was pared by 4 bases and J by 3 bases, with 7 bases of the junction left unmatched. CDR3 bases: TGTGCCAGCTCACTCGCCGGGACAGGAAAAGAGACCCAGTACTTC. Protein: CASSLAGTGKETQYF.

The rearrangement uses TRBV19 and TRBJ2-3; TRBD2 matches at 8 bases. V shed 6 bases, J shed 1 base, and the junction held 18 bases outside the gene matches. Per the germline V gene, CDR1 is LNHDA and CDR2 is SQIVND (reference sequence). This CDR3 contains 19 residues. For the CDR3, the DNA is TGTGCCAGTAGCAGGAGCTTAGTCGGGGGGGCCGGAGGCACAGATACGCAGTATTTT. This translates into CASSRSLVGGAGGTDTQYF.

About this clone: The sample holds other DNA sequences that translate to the same CDR3. The rearrangement links TRBV6-6 to TRBJ2-1; maybe TRBD2 (6 bases). V gave up 5 bases and J gave up 4 bases, with 9 bases separating them. The length of the CDR3 is 13 residues. Germline V CDR1 and CDR2: MNHNY, SVGAGI (reference sequence). DNA for the CDR3: TGTGCCAGCAGTCGGGACTCATACAATGAGCAGTTCTTC. Its translation is CASSRDSYNEQFF.

V and J are TRBV6-6 and TRBJ1-5; D gene ambiguous. Between the trimmed V and J ends, which lost 6 bases and 1 base, there was a span of 10 bases. Germline V gene lookup returns CDR1 MNHNY and CDR2 SVGAGI (reference sequence). The CDR3 length is 14 residues. The CDR3 bases are TGTGCCAGCAGAACGTCGGGGAGCAATCAGCCCCAGCATTTT. The encoded protein is CASRTSGSNQPQHF.

Of note for this clone: The same CDR3 can be traced to other DNA sequences in this sample. This chain links TRBV7-8 with TRBJ1-6; the match to TRBD1 covers 7 bases. This CDR3 is 15 amino acids long. CDR1 is SGHVS, CDR2 FQNEAQ, per germline. Losses at the gene ends were 4 bases for V and 13 bases for J; bases not matched to a gene: 13. CDR3 loop: CASSSTGTANSPLHF. The CDR3 bases are TGTGCCAGCAGCTCAACGGGGACAGCCAACTCCCCCCTCCACTTT.

On this clone itself: Relative to the germline gene, one junction end is altered; a read error may explain this. This specimen includes other DNA sequences encoding the same CDR3. The rearrangement joins TRBV5-6 to TRBJ1-6; D perhaps matches TRBD1 (5 bases). The CDR3 covers 13 residues. Germline V gene lookup returns CDR1 SGHDT and CDR2 YYEEEE. CDR3: CASSRQYNSPLHF. The DNA for the CDR3 is TGTGCCAGCAGCCGACAGTATAATTCCCCCCTCCACTTT.

This chain joins TRBV5-4 and TRBJ2-2, with TRBD1 matching 9 bases. CDR3 length: 18 residues. Germline V gene data show CDR1 as SGHNT and CDR2 as YYREEE (reference sequence). V lost 2 bases and J lost 5; bases outside the gene matches: 13. DNA of the CDR3: TGTGCCAGCAGCTTAGGAGGGGGAGGGACAGGGAGAACCGGGGAGCTGTTTTTT. Its protein is CASSLGGGGTGRTGELFF.

The chain recombines TRBV29-1 with TRBJ2-5; D possibly corresponds to TRBD1 (5 bases). Germline V gene data show CDR1 as SQVTM and CDR2 as ANQGSEA. The CDR3 totals 11 residues. V lost 2 bases to trimming and J lost 9 bases, with 10 bases between them. CDR3 nucleotide sequence: TGCAGCGTTGAACTTAAAGGGGCCCAGTACTTC. This encodes CSVELKGAQYF.

V and J are TRBV4-1 and TRBJ2-1, with D possibly being TRBD2 (6 bases). V lost 4 bases, J lost 6 bases, and 13 bases lay in between. Germline CDR1 and CDR2: MGHRA and YSYEKL. This CDR3 has 14 residues. This CDR3 reads CASSLAGFANEQFF. CDR3 sequence (DNA): TGCGCCAGCAGCCTCGCGGGGTTTGCCAATGAGCAGTTCTTC.

The V and J genes are TRBV5-6 and TRBJ2-7; D is possibly TRBD1 (7 bases). There are 15 residues in the CDR3. Trimming removed 4 bases from V and 0 bases from J, with 14 bases in between. Germline lookup yields CDR1 SGHDT and CDR2 YYEEEE. This CDR3 is CASSGGGSISYEQYF. In DNA form, the CDR3 reads TGTGCCAGCAGCGGAGGGGGCAGTATCTCCTACGAGCAGTACTTC. Using reference TRBV5-6 and TRBJ2-7 for the parts outside the CDR3, the full variable domain is DAGVTQSPTHLIKTRGQQVTLRCSPKSGHDTVSWYQQALGQGPQFIFQYYEEEERQRGNFPDRFSGHQFPNYSSELNVNALLLGDSALYLCASSGGGSISYEQYFGPGTRLTVT.

The V and J genes are TRBV19 and TRBJ2-5, with 9 bases that match TRBD1. V was clipped by 6 bases and J by 0 bases; unmatched bases: 8. Germline assignment: CDR1 LNHDA and CDR2 SQIVND (reference sequence). The CDR3 is 16 amino acids. The CDR3 loop is CASSRTGTGNQETQYF. CDR3 DNA sequence: TGTGCCAGTAGCCGAACCGGGACAGGGAACCAAGAGACCCAGTACTTC. The variable domain in full, with the rest retrieved from reference TRBV19 and TRBJ2-5, is DGGITQSPKYLFRKEGQNVTLSCEQNLNHDAMYWYRQDPGQGLRLIYYSQIVNDFQKGDIAEGYSVSREKKESFPLTVTSAQKNPTAFYLCASSRTGTGNQETQYFGPGTRLLVL.

This clone was seen a few times. V and J are TRBV2 and TRBJ2-7; TRBD1 matches at 8 bases. After removal of 8 bases from V and 4 bases from J, the junction contained 13 bases not matched to a gene. Germline CDR1 is SNHLY and CDR2 is FYNNEI. CDR3 length equals 15 residues. CDR3 residues: CASQTDRGGGYEQYF. The CDR3 region has the DNA TGTGCCAGCCAAACTGACAGGGGAGGTGGTTACGAGCAGTACTTC.

This rearrangement joins TRBV13 to TRBJ2-1; D perhaps matches TRBD1 (6 bases). The germline CDR1 and CDR2 sequences are PRHDT and FYEKMQ (reference sequence). Trimming pared 4 bases from V and 8 bases from J, leaving 12 bases between. CDR3 length equals 13 residues. CDR3: CASSYTGFDEQFF. The CDR3 DNA reads TGTGCCAGCAGCTACACAGGGTTCGATGAGCAGTTCTTC.